This T cell receptor (beta chain) was retrieved from a study of T cells in localized non-small cell lung cancer. Some clones are missing from TCRdb's copy, which holds only in-frame ones; the method was immunoSEQ multiplex PCR. The table shows around 69,000 clones, with 90% occurring only once. The material sequenced was peripheral blood, taken before any cancer treatment. The sequence was obtained from a woman aged 40-69 years with stage I lung adenocarcinoma.

The CDR3 nucleotides read TGTGCCAGCAGCTCCGACAGCGGCAATCAGCCCCAGCATTTT. Protein: CASSSDSGNQPQHF. The chain has TRBV7-6 and TRBJ1-5; maybe TRBD1 (5 bases). The CDR3 spans 14 residues. Germline V CDR1 and CDR2: SGHVS, FNYEAQ. V lost 4 bases and J lost 2, with 9 bases in between.